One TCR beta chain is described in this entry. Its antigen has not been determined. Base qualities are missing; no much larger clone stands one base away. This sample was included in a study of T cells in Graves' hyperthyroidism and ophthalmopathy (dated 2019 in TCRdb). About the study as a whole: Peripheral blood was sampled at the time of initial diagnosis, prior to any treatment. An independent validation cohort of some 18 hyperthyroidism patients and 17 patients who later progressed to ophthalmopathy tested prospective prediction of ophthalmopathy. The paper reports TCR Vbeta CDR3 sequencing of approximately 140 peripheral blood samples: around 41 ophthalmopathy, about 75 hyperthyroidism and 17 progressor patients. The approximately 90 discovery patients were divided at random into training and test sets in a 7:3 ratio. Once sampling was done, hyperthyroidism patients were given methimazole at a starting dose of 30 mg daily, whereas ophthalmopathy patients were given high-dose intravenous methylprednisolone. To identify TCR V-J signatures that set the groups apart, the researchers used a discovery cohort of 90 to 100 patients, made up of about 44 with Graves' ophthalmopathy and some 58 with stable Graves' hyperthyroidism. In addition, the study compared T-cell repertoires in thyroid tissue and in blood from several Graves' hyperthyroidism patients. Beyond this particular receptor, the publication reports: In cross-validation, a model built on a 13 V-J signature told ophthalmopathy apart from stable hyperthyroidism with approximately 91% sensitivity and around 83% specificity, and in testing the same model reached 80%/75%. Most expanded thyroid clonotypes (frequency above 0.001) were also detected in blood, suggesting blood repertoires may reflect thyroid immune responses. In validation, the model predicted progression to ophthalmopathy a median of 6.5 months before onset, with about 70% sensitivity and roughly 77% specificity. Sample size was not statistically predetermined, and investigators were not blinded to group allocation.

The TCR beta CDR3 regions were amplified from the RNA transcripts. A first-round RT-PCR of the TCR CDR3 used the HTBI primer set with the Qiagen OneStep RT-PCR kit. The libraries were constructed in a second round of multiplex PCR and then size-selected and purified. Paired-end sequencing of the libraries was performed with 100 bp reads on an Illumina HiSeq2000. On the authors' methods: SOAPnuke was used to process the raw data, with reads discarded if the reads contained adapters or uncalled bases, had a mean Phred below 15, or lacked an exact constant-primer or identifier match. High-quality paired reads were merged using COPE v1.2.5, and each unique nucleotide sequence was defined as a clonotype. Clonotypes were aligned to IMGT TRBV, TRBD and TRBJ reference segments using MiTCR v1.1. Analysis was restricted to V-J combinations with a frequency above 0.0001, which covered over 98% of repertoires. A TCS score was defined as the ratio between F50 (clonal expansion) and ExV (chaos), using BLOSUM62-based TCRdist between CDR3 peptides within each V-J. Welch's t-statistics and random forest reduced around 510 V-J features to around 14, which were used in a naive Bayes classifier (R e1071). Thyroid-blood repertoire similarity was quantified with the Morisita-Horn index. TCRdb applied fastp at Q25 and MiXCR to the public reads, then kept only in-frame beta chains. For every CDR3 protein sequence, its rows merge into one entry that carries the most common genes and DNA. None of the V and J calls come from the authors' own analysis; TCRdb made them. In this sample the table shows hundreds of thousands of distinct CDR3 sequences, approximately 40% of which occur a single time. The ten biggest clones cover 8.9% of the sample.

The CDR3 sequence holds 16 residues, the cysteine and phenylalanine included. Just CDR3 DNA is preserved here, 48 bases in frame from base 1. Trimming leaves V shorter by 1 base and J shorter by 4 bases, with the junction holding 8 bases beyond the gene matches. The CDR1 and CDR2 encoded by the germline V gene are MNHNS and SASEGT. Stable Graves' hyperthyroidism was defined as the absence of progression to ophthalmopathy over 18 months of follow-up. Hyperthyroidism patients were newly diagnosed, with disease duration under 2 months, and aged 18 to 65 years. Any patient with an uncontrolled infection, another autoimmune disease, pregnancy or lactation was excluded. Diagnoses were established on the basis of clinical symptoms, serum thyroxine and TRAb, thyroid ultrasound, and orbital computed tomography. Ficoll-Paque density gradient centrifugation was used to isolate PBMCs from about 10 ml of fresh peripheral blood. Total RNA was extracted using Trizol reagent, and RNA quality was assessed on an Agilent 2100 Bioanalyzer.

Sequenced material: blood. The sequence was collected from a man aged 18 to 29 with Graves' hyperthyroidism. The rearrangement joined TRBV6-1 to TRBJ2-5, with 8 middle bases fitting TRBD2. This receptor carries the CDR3 CASSEELADARETQYF. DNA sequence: TGTGCCAGCAGTGAAGAACTAGCGGACGCTAGAGAGACCCAGTACTTC.